This T cell receptor (beta chain) was profiled in a study of cytomegalovirus exposure and HLA in healthy donors. Amplification used 60 Vbeta primers and 13 Jbeta primers. Measured with immunoSEQ multiplex PCR; TCRdb has only the in-frame clones, and not every one. The sample lists about 130,000 clones; 60% to 80% were seen once. There are 14 residues in the CDR3. V was cut by 3 bases and J by 5 bases, with 13 bases left in between. The germline CDR1 and CDR2 sequences are SGHTA and FQGNSA. The clonotype comes from a male donor in good health and CMV-seronegative. Sequences were obtained from PBMCs. J is TRBJ2-5 and V is TRBV7-2, with D tentatively TRBD1 (5 bases). CDR3 region: CASSFDAQVETQYF. The CDR3 nucleotides are TGTGCCAGCAGCTTTGACGCACAGGTGGAGACCCAGTACTTC.